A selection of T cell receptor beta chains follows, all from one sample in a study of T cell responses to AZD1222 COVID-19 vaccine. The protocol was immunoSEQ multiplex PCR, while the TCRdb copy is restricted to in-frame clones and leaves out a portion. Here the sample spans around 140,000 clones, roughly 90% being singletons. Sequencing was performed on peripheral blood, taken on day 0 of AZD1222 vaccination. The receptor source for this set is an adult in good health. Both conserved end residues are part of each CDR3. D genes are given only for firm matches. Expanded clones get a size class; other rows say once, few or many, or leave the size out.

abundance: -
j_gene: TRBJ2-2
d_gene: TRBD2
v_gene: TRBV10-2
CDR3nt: TGCGCCAGCAGTGCAGCGGGAGCCACCGGGGAGCTGTTTTTT
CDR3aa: CASSAAGATGELFF

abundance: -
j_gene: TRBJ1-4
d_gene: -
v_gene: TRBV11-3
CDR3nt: TGTGCCAGCAGCTTACGGCAGGGGTTCGGGACTAATGAAAAACTGTTTTTT
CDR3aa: CASSLRQGFGTNEKLFF

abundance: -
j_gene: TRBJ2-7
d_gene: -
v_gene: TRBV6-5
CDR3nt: TGTGCCAGCAGTACCCGGACTCGTTACGAGCAGTACTTC
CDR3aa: CASSTRTRYEQYF

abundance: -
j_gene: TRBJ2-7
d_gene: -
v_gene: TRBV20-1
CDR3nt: TGCAGACTGAGGAAAGGGGGCGAGCAGTACTTC
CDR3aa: CRLRKGGEQYF

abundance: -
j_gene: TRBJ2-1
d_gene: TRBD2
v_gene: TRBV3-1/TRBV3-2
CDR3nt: TGTGCCAGCAGCCAAGGAGTAGCGGGGGGGCGGCATGAGCAGTTCTTC
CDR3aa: CASSQGVAGGRHEQFF

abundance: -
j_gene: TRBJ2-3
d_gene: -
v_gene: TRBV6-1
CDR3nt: TGTGCCAGCAGTGAAGCGCGTCTAGCTAGCACAGATACGCAGTATTTT
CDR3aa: CASSEARLASTDTQYF

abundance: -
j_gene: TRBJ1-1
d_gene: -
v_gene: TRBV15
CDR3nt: TGTGCCACCAGCAGAGGGGGAGGTGGAGAAGCTTTCTTT
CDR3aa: CATSRGGGGEAFF

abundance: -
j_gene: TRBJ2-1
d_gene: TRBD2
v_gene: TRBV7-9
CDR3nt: TGTGCCAGCAGCCCCGGGAGCGGGGTTCACAATGAGCAGTTCTTC
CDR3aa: CASSPGSGVHNEQFF

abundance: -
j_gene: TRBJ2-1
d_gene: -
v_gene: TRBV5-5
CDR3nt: TGTGCCAGCGGGCCTGGGACACTCATTCAGTTCTTC
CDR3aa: CASGPGTLIQFF

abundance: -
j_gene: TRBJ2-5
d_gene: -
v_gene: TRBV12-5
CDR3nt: TGTGCTAGTGGTCGCTTCGTAGAGACCCAGTACTTC
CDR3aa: CASGRFVETQYF

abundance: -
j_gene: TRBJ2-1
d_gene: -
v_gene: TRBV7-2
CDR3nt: TGTGCCAGCAGTCCCGACGGGTTTACCTACAATGAGCAGTTCTTC
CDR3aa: CASSPDGFTYNEQFF

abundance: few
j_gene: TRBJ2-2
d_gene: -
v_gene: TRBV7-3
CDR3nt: TGTGCCAGCAGCTTAATGGCAGTTAACACCGGGGAGCTGTTTTTT
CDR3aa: CASSLMAVNTGELFF

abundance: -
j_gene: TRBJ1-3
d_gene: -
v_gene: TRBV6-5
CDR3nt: TGTGCCAGCAGTTACTCCCTTACCCCACCTGGAAACACCATATATTTT
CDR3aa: CASSYSLTPPGNTIYF

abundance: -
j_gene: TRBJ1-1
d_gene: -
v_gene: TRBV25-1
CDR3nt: TGTGCCAGCAGTGATCCGACCAGAGGAGTCACTGAAGCTTTCTTT
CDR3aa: CASSDPTRGVTEAFF

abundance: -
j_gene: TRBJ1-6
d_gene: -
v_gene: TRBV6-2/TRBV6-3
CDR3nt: TGTGCCAGCAGTTACTCCCATTCACCCCTCCACTTT
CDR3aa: CASSYSHSPLHF

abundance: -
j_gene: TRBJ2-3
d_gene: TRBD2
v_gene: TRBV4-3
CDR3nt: TGCGCCAGCAGCCGAGGCGGGGGAGATACGCAGTATTTT
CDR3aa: CASSRGGGDTQYF

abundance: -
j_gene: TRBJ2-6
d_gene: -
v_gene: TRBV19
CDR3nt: TGTGCCAGTAGTAACCCCCCCGGGGCTGGGGCCAACGTCCTGACTTTC
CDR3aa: CASSNPPGAGANVLTF

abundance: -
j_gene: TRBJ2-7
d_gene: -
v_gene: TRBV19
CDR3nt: TGTGCCAGTAGTATGGGGGACCTTCACCTGTTC
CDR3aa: CASSMGDLHLF

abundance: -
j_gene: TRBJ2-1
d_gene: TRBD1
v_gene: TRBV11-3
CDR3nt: TGTGCCAGCAGCCCGGGACAGATCTACAATGAGCAGTTCTTC
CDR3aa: CASSPGQIYNEQFF

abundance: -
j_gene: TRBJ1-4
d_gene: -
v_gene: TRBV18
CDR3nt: TGTGCCAGCTCCCCCGGACTTAATGAAAAACTGTTTTTT
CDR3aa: CASSPGLNEKLFF

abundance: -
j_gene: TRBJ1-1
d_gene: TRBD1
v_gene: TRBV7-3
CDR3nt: TGTGCCAGCAGCCCTGGACAGGGAACTGAAGCTTTCTTT
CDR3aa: CASSPGQGTEAFF

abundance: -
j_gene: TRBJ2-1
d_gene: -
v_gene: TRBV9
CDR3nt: TGTGCCAGCAGCGTAGGAAATCGGAGGAATGAGCAGTTCTTC
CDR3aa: CASSVGNRRNEQFF

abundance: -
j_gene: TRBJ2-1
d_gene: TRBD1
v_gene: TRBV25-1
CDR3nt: TGTGCCTCCCAGGGAACAGGGGTGGTCTTC
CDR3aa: CASQGTGVVF

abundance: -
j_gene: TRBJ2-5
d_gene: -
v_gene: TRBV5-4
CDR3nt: TGTGCCAGCAGCTTGTGGGCCGCCCAAGAGACCCAGTACTTC
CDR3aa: CASSLWAAQETQYF

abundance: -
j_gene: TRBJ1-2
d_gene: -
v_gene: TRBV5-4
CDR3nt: TGTGCCAGCAGCTTGGCCGTCCTATATGGCTACACCTTC
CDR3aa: CASSLAVLYGYTF

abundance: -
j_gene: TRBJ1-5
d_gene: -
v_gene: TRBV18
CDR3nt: TGTGCCAGCTCACCAGGTTTGGCAGGGACACTGCCCCAGCATTTT
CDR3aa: CASSPGLAGTLPQHF

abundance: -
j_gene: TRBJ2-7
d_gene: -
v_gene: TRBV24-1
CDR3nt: TGTGCCACCAGTGACCTCCTAACAGGGGAGCAGTACTTC
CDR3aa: CATSDLLTGEQYF

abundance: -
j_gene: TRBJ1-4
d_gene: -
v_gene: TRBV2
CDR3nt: TGTGCCAGCAGTGGTCGGACGGAGGGTAGTGAAAAACTGTTTTTT
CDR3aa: CASSGRTEGSEKLFF

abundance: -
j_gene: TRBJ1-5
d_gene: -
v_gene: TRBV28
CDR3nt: TGTGCCAGCAGTTTAAGTCGCAATCAGCCCCAGCATTTT
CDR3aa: CASSLSRNQPQHF

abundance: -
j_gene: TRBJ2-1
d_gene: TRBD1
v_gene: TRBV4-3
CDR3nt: TGCGCCAGCAGCCAAGATCTAACAGGGGCCTACAATGAGCAGTTCTTC
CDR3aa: CASSQDLTGAYNEQFF

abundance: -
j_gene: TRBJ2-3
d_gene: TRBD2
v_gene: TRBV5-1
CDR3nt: TGCGCCAGCAGCTTGGCAGTAGCGGGACCCACAGATACGCAGTATTTT
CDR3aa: CASSLAVAGPTDTQYF

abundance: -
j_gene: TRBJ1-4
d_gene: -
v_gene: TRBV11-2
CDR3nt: TGTGCCAGCAGCTCATCCCCCCTACTTGCAACTAATGAAAAACTGTTTTTT
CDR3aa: CASSSSPLLATNEKLFF

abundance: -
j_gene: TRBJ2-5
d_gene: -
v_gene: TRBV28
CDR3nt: TGTGCCAGCAGTTATGTAATAGGGCCGACGCTTACGGAGACCCAGTACTTC
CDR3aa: CASSYVIGPTLTETQYF

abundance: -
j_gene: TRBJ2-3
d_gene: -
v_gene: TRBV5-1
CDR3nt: TGCGCCAGCAGCCCTTGGGGAGATACGCAGTATTTT
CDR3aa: CASSPWGDTQYF

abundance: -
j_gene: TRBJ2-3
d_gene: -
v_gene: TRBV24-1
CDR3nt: TGTGCCACCAGTGATAATCAGGGAACAGATACGCAGTATTTT
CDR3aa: CATSDNQGTDTQYF

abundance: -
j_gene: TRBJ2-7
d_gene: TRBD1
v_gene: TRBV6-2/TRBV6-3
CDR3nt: TGTGCCAGCAGCCCTGCCCCCGCCGGGACAGGGGACGCTGGCAGCGAGCAGTACTTC
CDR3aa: CASSPAPAGTGDAGSEQYF

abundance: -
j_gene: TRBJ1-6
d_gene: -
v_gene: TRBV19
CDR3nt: TGTGCCAGTAGTACCCTCAGACGACAGGATTCACCCCTCCACTTT
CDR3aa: CASSTLRRQDSPLHF

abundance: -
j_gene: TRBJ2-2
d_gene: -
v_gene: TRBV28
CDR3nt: TGTGCCAGCAGTTATCCAGGCGGGGAGCTGTTTTTT
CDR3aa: CASSYPGGELFF

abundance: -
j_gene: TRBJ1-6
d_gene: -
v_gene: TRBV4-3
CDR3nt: TGCGCCAGCAGCCAAGTGGGACTGAATAATTCACCCCTCCACTTT
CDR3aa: CASSQVGLNNSPLHF

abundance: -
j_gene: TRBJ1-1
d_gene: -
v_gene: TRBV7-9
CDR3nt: TGTGCCAGCAGCTTGAGGGGGAACACTGAAGCTTTCTTT
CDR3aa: CASSLRGNTEAFF

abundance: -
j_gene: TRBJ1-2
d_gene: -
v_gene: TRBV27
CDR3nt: TGTGCCAGCAGCCCTTGGGCGGGGGGGCAAGGAGGCTACACCTTC
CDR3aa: CASSPWAGGQGGYTF

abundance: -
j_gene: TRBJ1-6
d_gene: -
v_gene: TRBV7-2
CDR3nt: TGTGCCAGCAGCTTAGGTTCCCACGGAGGTTCACCCCTCCACTTT
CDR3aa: CASSLGSHGGSPLHF

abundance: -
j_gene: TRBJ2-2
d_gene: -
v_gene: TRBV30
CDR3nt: TGTGCCTGGAATCTCAGAACCGGGGAGCTGTTTTTT
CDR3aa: CAWNLRTGELFF

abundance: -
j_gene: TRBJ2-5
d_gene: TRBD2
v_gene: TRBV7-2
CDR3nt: TGTGCCAGCAGCTTAGGGGGGGGTAACCCAGAGACCCAGTACTTC
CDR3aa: CASSLGGGNPETQYF

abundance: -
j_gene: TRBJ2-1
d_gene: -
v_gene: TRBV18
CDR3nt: TGTGCCAGCTCACCCCTCGAGCGGTACAATGAGCAGTTCTTC
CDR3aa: CASSPLERYNEQFF

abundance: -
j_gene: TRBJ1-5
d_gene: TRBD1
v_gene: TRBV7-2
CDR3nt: TGTGCCAGCAGCTTAGTCGCGGGACAGTCCAATCAGCCCCAGCATTTT
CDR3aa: CASSLVAGQSNQPQHF

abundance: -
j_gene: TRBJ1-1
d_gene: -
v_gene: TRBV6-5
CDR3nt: TGTGCCAGCAGTTACTCAATTAAAAAGAAGAACACTGAAGCTTTCTTT
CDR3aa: CASSYSIKKKNTEAFF

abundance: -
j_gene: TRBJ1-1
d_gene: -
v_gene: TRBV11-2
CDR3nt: TGTGCCAGCAGCTTAGCAGTATGGGCGGACGAGAACACTGAAGCTTTCTTT
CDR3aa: CASSLAVWADENTEAFF

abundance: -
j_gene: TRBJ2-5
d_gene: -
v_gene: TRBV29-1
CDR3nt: TGCAGCTTTGAGGAAAGGCCTATCGAGACCCAGTACTTC
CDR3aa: CSFEERPIETQYF

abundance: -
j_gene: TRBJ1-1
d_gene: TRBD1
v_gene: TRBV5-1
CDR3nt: TGCGCCAGCAGCCCGCTCGGGAGGGGACAGGCCACAACTGAAGCTTTCTTT
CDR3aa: CASSPLGRGQATTEAFF

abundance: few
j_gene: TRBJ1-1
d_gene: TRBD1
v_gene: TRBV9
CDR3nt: TGTGCCAGCAGCGACGTAGACAGGGAGGGAGCTTTCTTT
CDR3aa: CASSDVDREGAFF

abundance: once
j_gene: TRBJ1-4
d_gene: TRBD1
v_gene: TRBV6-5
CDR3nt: TGTGCCAGCAGCAGGGGGCAACCAACTAATGAAAAACTGTTTTTT
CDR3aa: CASSRGQPTNEKLFF

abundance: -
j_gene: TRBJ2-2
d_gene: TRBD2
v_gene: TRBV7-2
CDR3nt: TGTGCCAGCAGCTTAGTTAGCGGGGGGAACACCGGGGAGCTGTTTTTT
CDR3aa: CASSLVSGGNTGELFF

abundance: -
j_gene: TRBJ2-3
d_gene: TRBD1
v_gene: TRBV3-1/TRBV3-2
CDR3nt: TGTGCCAGCCGGGGGACAGGGGTGGGAGATACGCAGTATTTT
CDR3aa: CASRGTGVGDTQYF

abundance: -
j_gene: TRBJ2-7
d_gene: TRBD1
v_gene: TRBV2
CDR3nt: TGTGCCAGCAGTGAAGGCGGACAGGGTTCCTACGAGCAGTACTTC
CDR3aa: CASSEGGQGSYEQYF

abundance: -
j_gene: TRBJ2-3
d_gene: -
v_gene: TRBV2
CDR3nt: TGTGCCAGCAGAGGGGGGTTCACAGATACGCAGTATTTT
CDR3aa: CASRGGFTDTQYF

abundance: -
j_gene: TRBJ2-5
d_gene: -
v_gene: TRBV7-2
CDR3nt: TGTGCCAGCAGCTTAGTAGCCCCTGGGGAGACCCAGTACTTC
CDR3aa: CASSLVAPGETQYF

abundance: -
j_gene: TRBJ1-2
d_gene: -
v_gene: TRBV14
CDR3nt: TGTGCCAGCAGCCAAGATTTGGGCCCACACCTCTATGGCTACACCTTC
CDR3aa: CASSQDLGPHLYGYTF

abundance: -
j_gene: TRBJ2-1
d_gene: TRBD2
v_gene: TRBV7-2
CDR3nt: TGTGCCAGCAGCTTAGTCCCGGGGGGTAATGAGCAGTTCTTC
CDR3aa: CASSLVPGGNEQFF